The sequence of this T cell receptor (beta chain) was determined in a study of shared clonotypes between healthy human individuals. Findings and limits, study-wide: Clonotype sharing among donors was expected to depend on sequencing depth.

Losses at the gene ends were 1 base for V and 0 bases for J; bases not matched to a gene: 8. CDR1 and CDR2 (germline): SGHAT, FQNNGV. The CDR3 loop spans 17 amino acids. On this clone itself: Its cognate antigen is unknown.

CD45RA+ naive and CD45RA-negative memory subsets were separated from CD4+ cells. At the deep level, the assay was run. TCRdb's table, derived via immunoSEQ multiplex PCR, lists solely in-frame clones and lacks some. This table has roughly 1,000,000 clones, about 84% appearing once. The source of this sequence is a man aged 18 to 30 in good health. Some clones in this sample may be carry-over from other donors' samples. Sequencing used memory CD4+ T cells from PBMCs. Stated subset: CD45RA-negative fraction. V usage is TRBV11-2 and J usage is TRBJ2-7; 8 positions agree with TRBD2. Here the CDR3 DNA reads TGTGCCAGCAGCTTAGTCGCGGCGGGAGGTCTCTCCTACGAGCAGTACTTC. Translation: CASSLVAAGGLSYEQYF.